One and the same sample provided the 10 T cell receptor beta chains below, sequenced in a study of regulatory T cells in long-lasting Graves disease. Arm-PCR of CDR3 regions and iRepertoire HTBI primers were used to build TCR beta libraries. TCRdb passed the multiplex PCR reads through MiXCR, listing each CDR3 protein once. The table records a few hundred thousand distinct CDR3 sequences, about 23% of them present only once. Time point specified: persistent/refractory GD, antithyroid drugs over 5 years with positive TRAb. Scientists built the TCR library using RNA that was extracted from PBMCs. The sample consisted of peripheral blood mononuclear cells (PBMCs), taken when the disease was refractory, from a patient treated with antithyroid drugs. The receptor set was obtained from a middle-aged woman with Graves disease.

This chain uses TRBV9 with TRBJ2-6, with unresolved D. The V end lost 5 bases, the J end lost 0 bases, and 15 bases lay between the germline ends. CDR3 length: 17 residues. CDR1 and CDR2 (germline): SGDLS, YYNGEE. CDR3 loop: CASRLTRKSSGANVLTF. CDR3 DNA: TGTGCCAGCAGGTTGACACGTAAGAGCTCTGGGGCCAACGTCCTGACTTTC.

This clonotype was counted ten times or more. The chain carries TRBV20-1 and TRBJ2-7; 12 bases line up with TRBD2. The germline V gene encodes CDR1 DFQATT and CDR2 SNEGSKA (reference sequence). The CDR3 sequence is 13 residues long. V shed 6 bases, J shed 4 bases, and the junction held 4 bases outside the gene matches. In DNA form, the CDR3 reads TGCAGTGCCAGACTAGCGGGAGTGTACGAGCAGTACTTC. This codes for CSARLAGVYEQYF.

This clonotype turned up a few times. This rearrangement joins TRBV7-9 to TRBJ2-3; D ambiguous. The CDR3 is made up of 13 amino acids. V gave up 1 base and J gave up 2 bases, with 4 bases separating them. Germline assignment: CDR1 SEHNR and CDR2 FQNEAQ (reference sequence). The CDR3 DNA reads as TGTGCCAGCAGCTTAGGGATCACAGATACGCAGTATTTT. This encodes CASSLGITDTQYF. The whole variable domain, filled in from reference TRBV7-9 and TRBJ2-3, reads DTGVSQNPRHKITKRGQNVTFRCDPISEHNRLYWYRQTLGQGPEFLTYFQNEAQLEKSRLLSDRFSAERPKGSFSTLEIQRTEQGDSAMYLCASSLGITDTQYFGPGTRLTVL.

This chain links TRBV11-2 with TRBJ1-3, with 8 nucleotides matching TRBD1. This CDR3 comprises 16 residues. CDR1 and CDR2 from the germline V gene are SGHAT and FQNNGV. Trimming removed 6 bases from V and 3 bases from J; junction bases left unmatched: 10. CDR3 in amino acids: CASSASQGGNGNTIYF. As DNA, the CDR3 is TGTGCCAGCAGTGCCTCACAGGGGGGAAATGGAAACACCATATATTTT.

Only a few counts were recorded for this clonotype. This chain joins TRBV20-1 and TRBJ2-7, with 8 bases fitting TRBD2. V was clipped by 6 bases and J by 4 bases; unmatched bases: 23. This CDR3 has 18 residues. Germline V CDR1 and CDR2: DFQATT, SNEGSKA (reference sequence). The chain's CDR3 is CSAPWAGGAPRSVYEQYF. The CDR3 region has the DNA TGCAGTGCCCCTTGGGCGGGAGGCGCCCCCCGGTCGGTATACGAGCAGTACTTC.

This clonotype was seen repeatedly, ten times or more. The chain couples TRBV11-2 to TRBJ2-5, with 8 positions matching TRBD2. Germline V lookup: CDR1 SGHAT, CDR2 FQNNGV. J lost 2 bases, V lost 1 base, and 9 bases had no gene match. CDR3 length equals 17 residues. For the CDR3, the DNA is TGTGCCAGCAGCTTAGCCCTGACTAGCGCTCAACAAGAGACCCAGTACTTC. Amino acid sequence: CASSLALTSAQQETQYF.

The J gene is TRBJ2-7, the V gene TRBV10-3; 11 bases line up with TRBD2. Germline V gene data show CDR1 as ENHRY and CDR2 as SYGVKD. V gave up 10 bases and J gave up 6 bases; unmatched junction bases: 17. CDR3 length: 16 residues. CDR3 nucleotide sequence: TGTGCCAGCAGCTCCCATGGACTAGCGGGCGCGTTCGAGCAGTACTTC. Its translation: CASSSHGLAGAFEQYF.

This clonotype was seen many times. The rearrangement joins TRBV28 to TRBJ2-5; D is ambiguous. Germline assignment: CDR1 MDHEN and CDR2 SYDVKM. This CDR3 comprises 14 residues. The V end was cut by 4 bases, the J end by 5 bases, with 14 bases between. The CDR3 DNA reads TGTGCCAGCAGTTCATCCACTTCGTTTGAGACCCAGTACTTC. It is translated as CASSSSTSFETQYF.

This chain connects TRBV6-4 to TRBJ2-4; TRBD1 aligns across 9 bases. V was clipped by 5 bases and J by 11 bases; unmatched bases: 19. Germline V gene sequence: CDR1 MRHNA, CDR2 SNTAGT. The CDR3 has 17 amino acids. This CDR3 reads CASSYYGGTGTGILQYF. The CDR3 DNA reads TGTGCCAGCAGTTACTACGGAGGGACCGGGACAGGGATACTTCAGTACTTC.

This clonotype showed up many times. This chain connects TRBV6-1 to TRBJ2-7, with D possibly TRBD2 on 6 matching bases. V lost 6 bases and J 3 bases, leaving 15 bases between the germline ends. This CDR3 is 14 amino acids long. Germline loops: CDR1 MNHNS, CDR2 SASEGT. The chain's CDR3 is CASSREWAYYEQYF. The CDR3 region has the DNA TGTGCCAGCAGCCGGGAGTGGGCTTACTACGAGCAGTACTTC.